Listed below are T cell receptor beta chains from one sample, sequenced in a study of beta chain features in type 1 diabetes. Clones were sequenced by immunoSEQ multiplex PCR, and TCRdb holds only the in-frame ones, with some missing. The table shows roughly 300,000 clones, with 13% to 15% occurring only once. The sample taken for sequencing was central memory CD4+ T cells from blood. The receptors derive from a man aged 25 to 40 in good health. Each CDR3 is given with its conserved first and last residue. The D gene is left open where the match is weak. Clone size is stated in some rows and not others, as once, few, many or a class when expanded.

D gene: TRBD1
V gene: TRBV2
clone size: few
J gene: TRBJ2-4
CDR3 DNA: TGTGCCAGCCGACAAGACAGGGGAAATCAAAACATTCAGTACTTC
CDR3 protein: CASRQDRGNQNIQYF

D gene: .
V gene: TRBV4-3
clone size: few
J gene: TRBJ2-3
CDR3 DNA: TGCGCCAGCAGCCAAGATGGGCTGGCAACAGATACGCAGTATTTT
CDR3 protein: CASSQDGLATDTQYF

D gene: .
V gene: TRBV7-2
clone size: .
J gene: TRBJ1-5
CDR3 DNA: TGTGCCAGCAGCTTATTGAGCAATCAGCCCCAGCATTTT
CDR3 protein: CASSLLSNQPQHF

D gene: .
V gene: TRBV5-5
clone size: few
J gene: TRBJ2-3
CDR3 DNA: TGCGCCAGCAGCCAAGGGGTAGCAGGAGATACGCAGTATTTT
CDR3 protein: CASSQGVAGDTQYF

D gene: .
V gene: TRBV28
clone size: .
J gene: TRBJ2-1
CDR3 DNA: TGTGCCAGCAGTTTGGACGGGAGTGGTAACAATGAGCAGTTCTTC
CDR3 protein: CASSLDGSGNNEQFF

D gene: .
V gene: TRBV11-2
clone size: few
J gene: TRBJ1-5
CDR3 DNA: TGTGCCAGCAGCGGAAGAGACAATCAGCCCCAGCATTTT
CDR3 protein: CASSGRDNQPQHF

D gene: .
V gene: TRBV9
clone size: .
J gene: TRBJ2-3
CDR3 DNA: TGTGCCAGCAGTCTTATGGACAGCCTTCGGGATACGCAGTATTTT
CDR3 protein: CASSLMDSLRDTQYF

D gene: TRBD1
V gene: TRBV6-6
clone size: .
J gene: TRBJ1-2
CDR3 DNA: TGTGCCAGCAGTGGCCAGGGGGCCCCTAACTATGGCTACACCTTC
CDR3 protein: CASSGQGAPNYGYTF

D gene: .
V gene: TRBV7-8
clone size: .
J gene: TRBJ1-3
CDR3 DNA: TGTGCCAGCAGCCCTGGGGTTGATGGAAACACCATATATTTT
CDR3 protein: CASSPGVDGNTIYF

D gene: TRBD2
V gene: TRBV11-3
clone size: many
J gene: TRBJ2-3
CDR3 DNA: TGTGCCAGCAGCGCGACTAGCGGGAGAGATACGCAGTATTTT
CDR3 protein: CASSATSGRDTQYF

D gene: TRBD1
V gene: TRBV7-2
clone size: few
J gene: TRBJ2-7
CDR3 DNA: TGTGCCAGCAGCTTCGGGACAGGGGGTCTCGAGCAGTACTTC
CDR3 protein: CASSFGTGGLEQYF

D gene: TRBD1
V gene: TRBV6-5
clone size: few
J gene: TRBJ2-5
CDR3 DNA: TGTGCCAGCAGTTACGCTACAGGGGAGGAGACCCAGTACTTC
CDR3 protein: CASSYATGEETQYF

D gene: TRBD1
V gene: TRBV11-3
clone size: few
J gene: TRBJ2-2
CDR3 DNA: TGTGCCAGCAGCTTAGATCTTGGGACAGGGACCACGAACACCGGGGAGCTGTTTTTT
CDR3 protein: CASSLDLGTGTTNTGELFF

D gene: .
V gene: TRBV11-2
clone size: few
J gene: TRBJ2-2
CDR3 DNA: TGTGCCAGCACCCCCGACAAGACCGGGGAGCTGTTTTTT
CDR3 protein: CASTPDKTGELFF

D gene: .
V gene: TRBV9
clone size: .
J gene: TRBJ2-5
CDR3 DNA: TGTGCCAGCAGCTATGGGGAGACCCAGTACTTC
CDR3 protein: CASSYGETQYF

D gene: .
V gene: TRBV21-1
clone size: .
J gene: TRBJ2-7
CDR3 DNA: TGTGCCAGCAAGGGGGGCCTCTACGAGCAGTACTTC
CDR3 protein: CASKGGLYEQYF

D gene: TRBD2
V gene: TRBV6-8
clone size: .
J gene: TRBJ2-2
CDR3 DNA: TGTGCCAGCACGGGAGACGGGAGGGCCGGGGCCGGGGAGCTGTTTTTT
CDR3 protein: CASTGDGRAGAGELFF

D gene: .
V gene: TRBV5-1
clone size: .
J gene: TRBJ2-7
CDR3 DNA: TGCGCCAGCAGCCGACCCCAGGCGGGCGAGCAGTACTTC
CDR3 protein: CASSRPQAGEQYF

D gene: TRBD1
V gene: TRBV5-1
clone size: few
J gene: TRBJ2-3
CDR3 DNA: TGCGCCAGCAGCACGTCGACAGGGGTAGATACGCAGTATTTT
CDR3 protein: CASSTSTGVDTQYF

D gene: .
V gene: TRBV7-3
clone size: .
J gene: TRBJ2-7
CDR3 DNA: TGTGCCAGCAGCTGGACACCCGGATCCTCCTACGAGCAGTACTTC
CDR3 protein: CASSWTPGSSYEQYF

D gene: .
V gene: TRBV11-2
clone size: few
J gene: TRBJ2-3
CDR3 DNA: TGTGCCAGCAGCTTAGGCGGGACTAGCACAGATACGCAGTATTTT
CDR3 protein: CASSLGGTSTDTQYF

D gene: .
V gene: TRBV5-4
clone size: .
J gene: TRBJ2-5
CDR3 DNA: TGTGCCAGCAGCCCAACCTCGGGACGGGAGACCCAGTACTTC
CDR3 protein: CASSPTSGRETQYF

D gene: .
V gene: TRBV14
clone size: .
J gene: TRBJ2-4
CDR3 DNA: TGTGCCAGCAGCCAAGAGGCCTCTCCGAATAGGATTCAGTACTTC
CDR3 protein: CASSQEASPNRIQYF

D gene: .
V gene: TRBV5-4
clone size: .
J gene: TRBJ2-1
CDR3 DNA: TGTGCCACGACCCACGGGGCCACTCCTGGCAATGAGCAGTTCTTC
CDR3 protein: CATTHGATPGNEQFF

D gene: .
V gene: TRBV5-4
clone size: .
J gene: TRBJ2-1
CDR3 DNA: TGTGCCAGCAGCCCTTTGGGGGGTTCATACAATGAGCAGTTCTTC
CDR3 protein: CASSPLGGSYNEQFF

D gene: .
V gene: TRBV2
clone size: many
J gene: TRBJ2-7
CDR3 DNA: TGTGCCAGCAGGGATACCTACGAGCAGTACTTC
CDR3 protein: CASRDTYEQYF

D gene: .
V gene: TRBV2
clone size: .
J gene: TRBJ2-5
CDR3 DNA: TGTGCCAGCAGTGAAGAGAACCTGGGCGGAGGGACCCAGTACTTC
CDR3 protein: CASSEENLGGGTQYF

D gene: .
V gene: TRBV6-5
clone size: .
J gene: TRBJ2-3
CDR3 DNA: TGTGCCAGCACCGGGGGCCTCGGCTACACAGATACGCAGTATTTT
CDR3 protein: CASTGGLGYTDTQYF

D gene: .
V gene: TRBV27
clone size: .
J gene: TRBJ2-7
CDR3 DNA: TGTGCCAGCAGCTTGGTGGGGGCTGGCGAGCAGTACTTC
CDR3 protein: CASSLVGAGEQYF

D gene: TRBD2
V gene: TRBV5-4
clone size: few
J gene: TRBJ2-1
CDR3 DNA: TGTGCCAGCAGCGCGCCGGGTCACCTAGCGGGTGAGCAGTTCTTC
CDR3 protein: CASSAPGHLAGEQFF

D gene: .
V gene: TRBV11-3
clone size: .
J gene: TRBJ1-6
CDR3 DNA: TGTGCCAGCAGCTTCTCCGGAGGGCGAAATTCACCCCTCCACTTT
CDR3 protein: CASSFSGGRNSPLHF

D gene: TRBD1
V gene: TRBV5-1
clone size: few
J gene: TRBJ1-1
CDR3 DNA: TGCGCCAGCAGCATAGGGACAGGGGGAGAAGCTTTCTTT
CDR3 protein: CASSIGTGGEAFF

D gene: TRBD2
V gene: TRBV5-6
clone size: few
J gene: TRBJ2-3
CDR3 DNA: TGTGCCAGCAGTAGCGGGGGGGCCGGCACAGATACGCAGTATTTT
CDR3 protein: CASSSGGAGTDTQYF

D gene: TRBD1
V gene: TRBV27
clone size: many
J gene: TRBJ2-2
CDR3 DNA: TGTGCCAGCAGTTTTGACCGGGACAGGGTCAACACCGGGGAGCTGTTTTTT
CDR3 protein: CASSFDRDRVNTGELFF

D gene: .
V gene: TRBV2
clone size: .
J gene: TRBJ2-1
CDR3 DNA: TGTGCCAGCAGTGAAGATGGGGGACAAGCTGAGCAGTTCTTC
CDR3 protein: CASSEDGGQAEQFF

D gene: .
V gene: TRBV11-2
clone size: .
J gene: TRBJ2-5
CDR3 DNA: TGTGCCAGCAGCTTAGAAGGAGGAGAGACCCAGTACTTC
CDR3 protein: CASSLEGGETQYF

D gene: .
V gene: TRBV6-1
clone size: few
J gene: TRBJ1-2
CDR3 DNA: TGTGCCACCAAAGTGATCGGGGAATATGGCTACACCTTC
CDR3 protein: CATKVIGEYGYTF

D gene: .
V gene: TRBV5-4
clone size: .
J gene: TRBJ2-5
CDR3 DNA: TGTACCAGCAGCCCCCACGAGAAAGAGACCCAGTACTTC
CDR3 protein: CTSSPHEKETQYF

D gene: TRBD1
V gene: TRBV7-9
clone size: .
J gene: TRBJ2-7
CDR3 DNA: TGTGCCAGCAGCCCCCAGCCCGGACAGGGGAAACCTTACGAGCAGTACTTC
CDR3 protein: CASSPQPGQGKPYEQYF

D gene: .
V gene: TRBV7-9
clone size: .
J gene: TRBJ1-2
CDR3 DNA: TGTGCCAACACTATGGGGGTTTTCTATGGCTACACCTTC
CDR3 protein: CANTMGVFYGYTF

D gene: .
V gene: TRBV20-1
clone size: few
J gene: TRBJ2-1
CDR3 DNA: TGCAGTGCTAGAGGTGAGACGAAGCAGTTCTTC
CDR3 protein: CSARGETKQFF

D gene: .
V gene: TRBV7-2
clone size: many
J gene: TRBJ2-3
CDR3 DNA: TGTGCCAGCAGGGTCGGACCAACAGATACGCAGTATTTT
CDR3 protein: CASRVGPTDTQYF

D gene: TRBD1
V gene: TRBV18
clone size: few
J gene: TRBJ1-1
CDR3 DNA: TGTGCCAGCTCAACCGACAGGGCGACTGAAGCTTTCTTT
CDR3 protein: CASSTDRATEAFF

D gene: TRBD1
V gene: TRBV7-6
clone size: few
J gene: TRBJ2-5
CDR3 DNA: TGTGCCAGCAGCTTAGCTGGGACAGTTCAAGAGACCCAGTACTTC
CDR3 protein: CASSLAGTVQETQYF